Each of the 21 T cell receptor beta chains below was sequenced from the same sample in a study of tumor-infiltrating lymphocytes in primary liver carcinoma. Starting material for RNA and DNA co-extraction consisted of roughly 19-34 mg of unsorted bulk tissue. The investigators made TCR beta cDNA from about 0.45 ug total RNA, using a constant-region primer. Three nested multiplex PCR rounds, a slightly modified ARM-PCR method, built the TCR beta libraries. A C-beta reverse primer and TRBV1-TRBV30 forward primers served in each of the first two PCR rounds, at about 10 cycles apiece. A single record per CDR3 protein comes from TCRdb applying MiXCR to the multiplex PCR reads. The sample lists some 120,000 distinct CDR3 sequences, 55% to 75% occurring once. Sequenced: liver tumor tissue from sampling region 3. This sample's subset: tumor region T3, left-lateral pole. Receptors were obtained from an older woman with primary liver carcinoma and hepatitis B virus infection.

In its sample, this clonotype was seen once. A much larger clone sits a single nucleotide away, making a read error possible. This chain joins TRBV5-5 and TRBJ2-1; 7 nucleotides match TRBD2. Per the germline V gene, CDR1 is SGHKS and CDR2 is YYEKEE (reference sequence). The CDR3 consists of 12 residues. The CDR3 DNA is TGTGCCAGCAGATGGGGGGGTAATGAGGAGTTCTTC. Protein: CASRWGGNEEFF. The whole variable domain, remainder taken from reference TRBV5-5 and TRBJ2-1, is DAGVTQSPTHLIKTRGQQVTLRCSPISGHKSVSWYQQVLGQGPQFIFQYYEKEERGRGNFPDRFSARQFPNYSSELNVNALLLGDSALYLCASRWGGNEEFFGPGTRLTVL.

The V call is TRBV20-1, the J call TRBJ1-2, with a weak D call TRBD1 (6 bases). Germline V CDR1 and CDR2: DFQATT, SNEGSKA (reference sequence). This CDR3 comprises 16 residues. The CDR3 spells CGGSPIMTGQSYGYTF. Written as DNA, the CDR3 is TGCGGTGGCAGCCCAATCATGACAGGCCAGTCCTATGGCTACACCTTC.

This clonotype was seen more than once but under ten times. Here the CDR3 DNA reads TGCGCCAGCAGCTTGGGAGCGGGTGGAAACACCATATATTTT. Protein sequence: CASSLGAGGNTIYF. This rearrangement joins TRBV5-1 to TRBJ1-3; D unclear. The CDR3 extends over 14 amino acids. Trimming left V 0 bases short and J 3 bases short, with 7 bases between. The germline V gene encodes CDR1 SGHRS and CDR2 YFSETQ. The entire variable domain, with the rest obtained from reference TRBV5-1 and TRBJ1-3, is as follows: KAGVTQTPRYLIKTRGQQVTLSCSPISGHRSVSWYQQTPGQGLQFLFEYFSETQRNKGNFPGRFSGRQFSNSRSEMNVSTLELGDSALYLCASSLGAGGNTIYFGEGSWLTVV.

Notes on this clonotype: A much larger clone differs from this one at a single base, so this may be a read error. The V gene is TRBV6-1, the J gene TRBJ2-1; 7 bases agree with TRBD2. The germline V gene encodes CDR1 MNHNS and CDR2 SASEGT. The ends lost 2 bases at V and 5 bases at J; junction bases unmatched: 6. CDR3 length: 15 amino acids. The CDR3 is CASSETGGSHNEQFF. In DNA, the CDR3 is TGTGCCAGCAGTGAAACTGGCGGGAGCCACAATGAGCAGTTCTTC.

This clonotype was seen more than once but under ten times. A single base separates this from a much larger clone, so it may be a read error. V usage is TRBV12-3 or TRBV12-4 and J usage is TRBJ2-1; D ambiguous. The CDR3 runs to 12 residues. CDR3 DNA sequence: TGTACCAGCGCCTATGGATACAATGAGCAGTTCTTC. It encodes CTSAYGYNEQFF.

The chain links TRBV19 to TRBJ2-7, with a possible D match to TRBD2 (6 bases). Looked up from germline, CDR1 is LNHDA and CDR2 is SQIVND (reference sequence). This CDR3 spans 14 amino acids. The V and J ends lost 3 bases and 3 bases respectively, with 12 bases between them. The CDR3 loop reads CASSMGGEVYEQYF. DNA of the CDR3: TGTGCCAGTAGTATGGGGGGTGAGGTCTACGAGCAGTACTTC.

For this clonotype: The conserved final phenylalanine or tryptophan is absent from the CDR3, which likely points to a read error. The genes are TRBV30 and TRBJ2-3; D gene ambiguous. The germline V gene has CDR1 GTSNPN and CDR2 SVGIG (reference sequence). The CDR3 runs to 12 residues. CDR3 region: CVWSRSADTQYL. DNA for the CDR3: TGTGTCTGGAGTCGGAGTGCAGATACGCAGTATTTG.

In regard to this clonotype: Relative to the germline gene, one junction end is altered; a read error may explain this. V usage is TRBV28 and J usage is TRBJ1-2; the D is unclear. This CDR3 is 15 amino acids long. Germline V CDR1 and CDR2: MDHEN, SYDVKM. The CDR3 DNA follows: TGTACCAGCAGCAAGGGCCAGATTACTAACTATGGCTACACCTTC. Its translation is CTSSKGQITNYGYTF.

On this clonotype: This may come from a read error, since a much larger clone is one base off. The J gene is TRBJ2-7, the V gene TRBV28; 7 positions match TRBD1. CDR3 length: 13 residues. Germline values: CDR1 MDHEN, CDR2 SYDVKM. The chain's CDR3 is CAGSLTGPYEQYF. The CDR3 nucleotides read TGTGCCGGCAGTCTGACAGGGCCCTACGAGCAGTACTTC.

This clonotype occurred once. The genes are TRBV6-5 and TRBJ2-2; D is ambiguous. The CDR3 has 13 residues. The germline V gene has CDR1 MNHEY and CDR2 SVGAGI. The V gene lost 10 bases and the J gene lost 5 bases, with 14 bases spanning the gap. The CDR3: CANSYQKTGELFF. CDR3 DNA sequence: TGTGCCAACAGCTATCAGAAAACCGGGGAGCTGTTTTTT.

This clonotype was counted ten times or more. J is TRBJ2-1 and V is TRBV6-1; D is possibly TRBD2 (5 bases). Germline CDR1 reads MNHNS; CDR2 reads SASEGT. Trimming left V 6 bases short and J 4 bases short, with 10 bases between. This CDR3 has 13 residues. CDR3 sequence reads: CASSPLGYNEQFF. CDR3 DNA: TGTGCCAGCAGCCCACTAGGTTACAATGAGCAGTTCTTC.

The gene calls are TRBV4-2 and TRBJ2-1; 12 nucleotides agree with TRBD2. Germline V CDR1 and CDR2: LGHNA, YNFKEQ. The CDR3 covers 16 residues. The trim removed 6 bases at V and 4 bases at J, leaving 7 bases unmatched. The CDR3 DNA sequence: TGTGCCAGCAGTAAAAGACTAGCGGGGGAATACAATGAGCAGTTCTTC. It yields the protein CASSKRLAGEYNEQFF.

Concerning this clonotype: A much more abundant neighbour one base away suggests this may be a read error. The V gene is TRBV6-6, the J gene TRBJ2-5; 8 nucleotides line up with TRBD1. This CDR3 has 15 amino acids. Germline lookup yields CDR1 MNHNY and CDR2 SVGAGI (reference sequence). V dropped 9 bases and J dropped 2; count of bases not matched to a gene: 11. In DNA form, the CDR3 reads TGTGCCAGAGGACAGGGCCAAGACCAACAAGAGACCCAGTACTTC. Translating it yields CARGQGQDQQETQYF.

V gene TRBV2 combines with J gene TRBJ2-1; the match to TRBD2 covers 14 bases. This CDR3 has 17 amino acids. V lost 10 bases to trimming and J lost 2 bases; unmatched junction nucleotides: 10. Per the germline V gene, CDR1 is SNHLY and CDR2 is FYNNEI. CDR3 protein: CAMGLAGVGKAYNEQFF. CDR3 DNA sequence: TGTGCCATGGGACTAGCGGGAGTAGGAAAGGCCTACAATGAGCAGTTCTTC.

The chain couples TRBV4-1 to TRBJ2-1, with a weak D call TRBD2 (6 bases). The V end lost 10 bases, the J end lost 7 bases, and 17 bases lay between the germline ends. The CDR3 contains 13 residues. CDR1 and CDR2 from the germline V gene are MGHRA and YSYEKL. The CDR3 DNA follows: TGCGCCAACAGACAACCGGGGGTTAATGAGCAGTTCTTC. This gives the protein CANRQPGVNEQFF.

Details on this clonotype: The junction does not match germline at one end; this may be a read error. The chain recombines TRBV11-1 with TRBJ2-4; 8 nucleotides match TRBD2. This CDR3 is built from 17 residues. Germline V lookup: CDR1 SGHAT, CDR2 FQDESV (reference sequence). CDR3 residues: CASSFPGISGTKNIKYF. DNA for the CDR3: TGTGCCAGCAGCTTTCCCGGGATTAGCGGGACCAAAAACATTAAGTACTTC.

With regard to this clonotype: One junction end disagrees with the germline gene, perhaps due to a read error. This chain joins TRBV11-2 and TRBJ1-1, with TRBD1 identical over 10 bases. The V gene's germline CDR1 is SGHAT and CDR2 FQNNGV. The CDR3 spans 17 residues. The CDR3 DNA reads TGTGCCAGCAGTTTATGGACAGGGGGGGATCTGAACGCTGAAGCTTTCTTT. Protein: CASSLWTGGDLNAEAFF.

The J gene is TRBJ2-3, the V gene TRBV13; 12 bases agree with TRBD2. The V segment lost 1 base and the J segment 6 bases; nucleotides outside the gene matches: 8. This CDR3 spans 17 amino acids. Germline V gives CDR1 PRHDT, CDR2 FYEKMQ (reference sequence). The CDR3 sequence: CASSLVGLAGPRDTQYF. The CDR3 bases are TGTGCCAGCAGCTTAGTTGGACTAGCGGGACCCCGGGATACGCAGTATTTT. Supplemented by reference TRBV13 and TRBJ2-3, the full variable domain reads AAGVIQSPRHLIKEKRETATLKCYPIPRHDTVYWYQQGPGQDPQFLISFYEKMQSDKGSIPDRFSAQQFSDYHSELNMSSLELGDSALYFCASSLVGLAGPRDTQYFGPGTRLTVL.

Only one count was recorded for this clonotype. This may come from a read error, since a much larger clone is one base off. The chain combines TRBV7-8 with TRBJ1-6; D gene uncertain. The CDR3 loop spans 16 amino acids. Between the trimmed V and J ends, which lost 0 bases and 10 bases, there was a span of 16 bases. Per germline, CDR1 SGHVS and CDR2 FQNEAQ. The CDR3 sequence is CASSLAVITTGSPLHF. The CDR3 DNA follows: TGTGCCAGCAGCTTAGCGGTTATCACGACTGGCTCACCCCTCCACTTT.

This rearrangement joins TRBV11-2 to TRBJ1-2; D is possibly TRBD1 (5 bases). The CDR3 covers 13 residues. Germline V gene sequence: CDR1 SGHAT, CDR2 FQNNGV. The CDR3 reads CGSPQRGDRGYTF. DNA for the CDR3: TGTGGCAGTCCTCAAAGGGGAGATAGGGGCTACACCTTC.

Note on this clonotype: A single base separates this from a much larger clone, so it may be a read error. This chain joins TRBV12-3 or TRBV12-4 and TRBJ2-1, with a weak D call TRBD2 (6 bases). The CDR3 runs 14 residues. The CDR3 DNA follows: TGTGACAGCAGTTTAAAGCGGGTCCACAATGAGCAGTTCTTC. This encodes CDSSLKRVHNEQFF.